One sample yielded the 13 T cell receptor beta chains listed below, sequenced in a study of T cell changes during pregnancy in multiple sclerosis. The data were produced by immunoSEQ multiplex PCR, yet TCRdb's version contains in-frame clones alone and is incomplete. The sample includes about 42,000 clones, roughly nine tenths of them seen just once. The sequences come from CD4+ T cells from peripheral blood mononuclear cells, collected in the second trimester of pregnancy. These receptor sequences come from a female donor with multiple sclerosis, enrolled in a pregnancy study.

V usage is TRBV18 and J usage is TRBJ1-1; D is possibly TRBD1 (6 bases). V dropped 6 bases and J dropped 8 bases, with 10 bases sitting between them. Per the germline V gene, CDR1 is KGHSH and CDR2 is LQKENI. The CDR3 is 11 residues long. The CDR3 reads CASSPTGEAFF. The CDR3 DNA is TGTGCCAGCTCCCCAACAGGGGAAGCTTTCTTT.

This clone was detected only once. The chain has TRBV15 and TRBJ2-3; 8 bases fit TRBD1. J gave up 4 bases and V 1 base, and 4 bases lay outside the gene matches. Germline CDR1 reads LNHNV; CDR2 reads YYDKDF (reference sequence). The CDR3 runs 15 residues. The CDR3 DNA reads as TGTGCCACCAGCAGAGGTGACAGGGGAGCAGATACGCAGTATTTT. Its protein is CATSRGDRGADTQYF.

CDR3 protein: CSTETGGGGGELFF. The CDR3 bases are TGCAGCACCGAGACAGGGGGCGGCGGCGGGGAGCTGTTTTTT. The chain uses TRBV29-1 and TRBJ2-2, with TRBD1 identical over 10 bases. The CDR3 spans 14 residues. The V gene's germline CDR1 is SQVTM and CDR2 ANQGSEA. The J segment lost 7 bases and the V segment lost 8 bases, leaving 10 bases of the junction unmatched.

The chain joins TRBV11-3 to TRBJ2-7; D is possibly TRBD2 (6 bases). Germline loops: CDR1 SGHNT, CDR2 YENEEA. Trimming left V 3 bases short and J 6 bases short, with 12 bases between. This CDR3 spans 13 amino acids. The CDR3 protein is CASSFPGASEQYF. CDR3 nucleotides: TGTGCCAGCAGCTTCCCGGGAGCTTCCGAGCAGTACTTC.

CDR3: CASRPTSGRATLVNEQYF. Written as DNA, the CDR3 is TGTGCCAGCAGGCCGACTAGCGGGAGGGCCACCCTAGTGAACGAGCAGTACTTC. V gene TRBV27 combines with J gene TRBJ2-7, with 14 bases fitting TRBD2. Per germline, CDR1 MNHEY and CDR2 SMNVEV (reference sequence). CDR3 length equals 18 residues. V was clipped by 6 bases and J by 5 bases; unmatched bases: 15.

The V call is TRBV6-6, the J call TRBJ1-5; TRBD1 matches 7 bases. The CDR3 is 15 amino acids. From germline, CDR1 is MNHNY and CDR2 SVGAGI (reference sequence). After removal of 2 bases from V and 4 bases from J, the junction contained 5 bases not matched to a gene. The DNA for the CDR3 is TGTGCCAGCAGTTACCCCCGGACAGGTAATCAGCCCCAGCATTTT. Amino acid sequence: CASSYPRTGNQPQHF.

The chain is built from TRBV9 and TRBJ2-7; 9 bases align to TRBD1. The CDR3 is 15 residues long. CDR1 is SGDLS, CDR2 YYNGEE, per germline. V gave up 0 bases and J gave up 5 bases; unmatched junction bases: 6. CDR3 coding DNA: TGTGCCAGCAGCGTAGGGTGGGACAGGGTCCACGAGCAGTACTTC. It encodes CASSVGWDRVHEQYF.

The sample holds one count of this clone. This chain joins TRBV6-1 and TRBJ2-7, with 10 bases that match TRBD2. Germline V CDR1 and CDR2: MNHNS, SASEGT. V lost 5 bases, J lost 0 bases, and 4 bases stayed unmatched. CDR3 length equals 15 residues. The CDR3 bases are TGTGCCAGCAGTTCTAGCGGGAGCTTCTCCTACGAGCAGTACTTC. It translates to CASSSSGSFSYEQYF.

This chain joins TRBV28 and TRBJ2-1; 9 bases align to TRBD1. Germline values: CDR1 MDHEN, CDR2 SYDVKM. V trimming: 5 bases; J trimming: 5 bases; junction bases outside the gene matches: 4. The CDR3 totals 14 residues. CDR3 in DNA: TGTGCCAGCAGTACCTGGGACAGGGACAATGAGCAGTTCTTC. The encoded protein is CASSTWDRDNEQFF.

J is TRBJ1-2 and V is TRBV11-2; D is unresolved. Germline lookup yields CDR1 SGHAT and CDR2 FQNNGV. The V gene lost 4 bases and the J gene lost 1 base, with 13 bases spanning the gap. The CDR3 extends over 15 amino acids. CDR3 sequence (DNA): TGTGCCAGCAGCTCCCCCGGGGTTCTTAACTATGGCTACACCTTC. It codes for CASSSPGVLNYGYTF.

The chain recombines TRBV7-2 with TRBJ2-3, with 7 positions matching TRBD2. The CDR3 spans 16 residues. Germline V gene sequence: CDR1 SGHTA, CDR2 FQGNSA. V was clipped by 5 bases and J by 2 bases; unmatched bases: 10. DNA of the CDR3: TGTGCCAGCAGCACATCTAGCGGCCTACTCACAGATACGCAGTATTTT. Its protein product is CASSTSSGLLTDTQYF.

The rearrangement links TRBV7-3 to TRBJ2-3; perhaps TRBD2 as D (7 bases). V shed 6 bases and J shed 6 bases, with 25 bases lying between them. The CDR3 extends over 17 amino acids. From germline, CDR1 is SGHTA and CDR2 FQGTGA. The CDR3 region is CASSRGGVGLLTDTQYF. CDR3 nucleotides: TGTGCCAGCAGTCGAGGGGGGGTGGGACTACTTACGGATACGCAGTATTTT.

The chain recombines TRBV5-6 with TRBJ2-7; D possibly corresponds to TRBD2 (5 bases). CDR3 length: 14 amino acids. CDR1 SGHDT and CDR2 YYEEEE come from the germline V gene. V was clipped by 2 bases and J by 3 bases, with 12 bases between them. The CDR3 DNA reads TGTGCCAGCAGCTTAGTGAGCGGATACTACGAGCAGTACTTC. Its translation is CASSLVSGYYEQYF.